This T cell receptor (beta chain) was captured in a study of T cells in Graves' hyperthyroidism and ophthalmopathy. Authors of the study amplified TCR beta CDR3 regions from RNA transcripts. TCR CDR3 underwent first-round RT-PCR with the HTBI primer set. TCRdb recomputed calls from the multiplex PCR reads with MiXCR, one row per CDR3 protein. The top ten hold around a third of the sample, which has approximately 320,000 distinct CDR3 sequences, 16% seen once. At least ten counts were recorded for this clonotype. Reasons for excluding patients were uncontrolled infection, other autoimmune disease, pregnancy or lactation. Germline CDR1 reads MDHEN; CDR2 reads SYDVKM. The CDR3 totals 14 residues. With 8 bases clipped from V and 5 bases from J, the junction kept 7 bases outside the gene matches.

The chain joins TRBV28 to TRBJ2-7; 12 bases match TRBD2. Material: blood. The TCR sequence derives from a man younger than 40 with Graves' hyperthyroidism. CDR3 DNA sequence: TGTGCCAGCGGTCTAGCGGGAGGGAGGAACGAGCAGTACTTC. It encodes CASGLAGGRNEQYF.